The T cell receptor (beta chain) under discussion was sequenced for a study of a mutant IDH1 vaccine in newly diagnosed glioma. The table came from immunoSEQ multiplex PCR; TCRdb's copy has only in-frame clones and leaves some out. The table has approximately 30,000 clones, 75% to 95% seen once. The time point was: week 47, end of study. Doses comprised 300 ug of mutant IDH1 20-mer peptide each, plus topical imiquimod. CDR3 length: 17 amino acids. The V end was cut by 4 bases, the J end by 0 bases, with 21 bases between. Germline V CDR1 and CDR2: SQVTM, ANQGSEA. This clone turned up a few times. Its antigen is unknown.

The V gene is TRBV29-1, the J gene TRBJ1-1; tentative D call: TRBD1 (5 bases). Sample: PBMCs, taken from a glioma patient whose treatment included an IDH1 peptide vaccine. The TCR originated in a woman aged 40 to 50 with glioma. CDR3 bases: TGCAGCGTTGTTTTTGTTTTCCGGGGCGGTATGAACACTGAAGCTTTCTTT. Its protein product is CSVVFVFRGGMNTEAFF.